This T cell receptor (beta chain) was retrieved from a study of blood T cell repertoires in COVID-19. Study as a whole: Samples taken during acute and convalescent COVID-19 were collected in the United States, Italy and Spain.

Cohorts were assigned according to the clinical history that participants reported. The authors' processing: The assay estimated nucleated cells by amplifying reference gene primers. Only in-frame clones appear in the TCRdb table, and some are missing; sequencing was by immunoSEQ multiplex PCR. The DNA was the basis for D and trimming; V, J and clone size are from that table. Of 170,000 or so clones detected, more than 70% appear once; the ten largest clones hold 6.2%. The CDR3 extends over 15 amino acids. In germline, CDR1 is SGHRS, CDR2 YFSETQ. V was clipped by 0 bases and J by 8 bases; unmatched bases: 2.

The specimen was PBMCs or T cells enriched from blood (not recorded which). The rearrangement uses TRBV5-1 and TRBJ1-6, with TRBD1 identical over 10 bases. This TCR derives from a middle-aged man who had recovered from COVID-19. The CDR3 here is CASSLAGTGDSPLHF. Here the CDR3 DNA reads TGCGCCAGCAGCTTGGCCGGGACAGGGGATTCACCCCTCCACTTT. The full variable domain, with the rest looked up from reference TRBV5-1 and TRBJ1-6, is KAGVTQTPRYLIKTRGQQVTLSCSPISGHRSVSWYQQTPGQGLQFLFEYFSETQRNKGNFPGRFSGRQFSNSRSEMNVSTLELGDSALYLCASSLAGTGDSPLHFGNGTRLTVT.